These T cell receptor beta chains were read from a single sample in a study of blood T cell repertoires in COVID-19. The repertoire was sequenced with immunoSEQ multiplex PCR; TCRdb's copy has only in-frame clones and lacks some. This table holds tens of thousands of clones, 82% found once. The sequenced sample consisted of peripheral blood. The receptors originated from a human donor in a cohort sampled during active COVID-19. The CDR3 runs from the conserved cysteine through the conserved F or W. D genes are given only for firm matches. Size values are once, few and many counts, or a class for expanded clones, and some rows have none.

size	V	J	D	DNA	CDR3
.	TRBV5-4	TRBJ2-3	TRBD1	TGTGCCAGCAGCTCCCGACAGGGGCGCACAGATACGCAGTATTTT	CASSSRQGRTDTQYF
.	TRBV6-6	TRBJ2-2	.	TGTGCCAGCAGCCCCTCCCCGGGTGCAGGGGGGTTCGGTTGGTCCGGGGAGCTGTTTTTT	CASSPSPGAGGFGWSGELFF
.	TRBV11-2	TRBJ2-3	.	TGTGCCAGCAGCTTAGATCCTGTGCAAATCGGTACAGATACGCAGTATTTT	CASSLDPVQIGTDTQYF
.	TRBV5-1	TRBJ2-7	TRBD2	TGCGCCAGCAGCTTCACTAGCGGAACCTACGAGCAGTACTTC	CASSFTSGTYEQYF
.	TRBV28	TRBJ2-7	.	TGTGCCAGTTTGGCGGGGTCATACGAGCAGTACTTC	CASLAGSYEQYF
.	TRBV5-1	TRBJ2-5	TRBD1	TGCGCCAGCTGTCAGGGACAGGGCCAAGAGACCCAGTACTTC	CASCQGQGQETQYF
.	TRBV15	TRBJ1-2	.	TGTGCCACCAGCAGAGAAGAGGGGGATGGCTACACCTTC	CATSREEGDGYTF
.	TRBV18	TRBJ1-6	TRBD1	TGTGCCAGCTCACTTGGGGACAGCTATTCACCCCTCCACTTT	CASSLGDSYSPLHF
.	TRBV29-1	TRBJ1-2	.	TGCAGCGCCGCCGGGTCCGAAGGCTACACCTTC	CSAAGSEGYTF
.	TRBV12-3/TRBV12-4	TRBJ1-4	TRBD1	TGTGCCAGCACCCCGACAGGGAGTGAAAAACTGTTTTTT	CASTPTGSEKLFF
few	TRBV6-5	TRBJ2-2	.	TGTGCCAGCAGAGGCCAGACACCGAACACCGGGGAGCTGTTTTTT	CASRGQTPNTGELFF
.	TRBV18	TRBJ2-3	.	TGTGCCAGCTCACCGTATGGGGGGGGCAGCACAGATACGCAGTATTTT	CASSPYGGGSTDTQYF
.	TRBV30	TRBJ1-1	TRBD1	TGTGCCTGGAGTAGACAGGGGAACACTGAAGCTTTCTTT	CAWSRQGNTEAFF
once	TRBV27	TRBJ1-1	.	TGTGCCAGCAGTTTTACAGGGATCTTTAGCACTGAAGCTTTCTTT	CASSFTGIFSTEAFF
.	TRBV28	TRBJ2-2	.	TGTGCCAGCAGAACAGGGAGGGCCGGGGAGCTGTTTTTT	CASRTGRAGELFF
.	TRBV10-3	TRBJ2-7	TRBD1	TGTGCCATCAGTGAGGGGACAGGGTCTGGCTACGAGCAGTACTTC	CAISEGTGSGYEQYF
.	TRBV4-1	TRBJ1-3	.	TGCGCCAGCAGCCAAGCCTCCTCGAAGGGGGCTGGAAACACCATATATTTT	CASSQASSKGAGNTIYF
.	TRBV24-1	TRBJ1-1	.	TGTGCCACCAGTGATTCCGCAGGGATGAACACTGAAGCTTTCTTT	CATSDSAGMNTEAFF
.	TRBV27	TRBJ1-1	TRBD1	TGTGCCAGCAGTTTATGGACAGGGCCGAACACTGAAGCTTTCTTT	CASSLWTGPNTEAFF
.	TRBV5-1	TRBJ2-3	.	TGCGCCAGCAGCTTGGGACAGGCCAGCACAGATACGCAGTATTTT	CASSLGQASTDTQYF
.	TRBV7-2	TRBJ1-6	.	TGTGCCAGCACCTGGGACAAGAGTTCACCCCTCCACTTT	CASTWDKSSPLHF
.	TRBV28	TRBJ1-5	.	TGTGCCAGCAGGCCGGGGGATGGTCAGCCCCAGCATTTT	CASRPGDGQPQHF
once	TRBV27	TRBJ1-2	.	TGTGCCAGCAGTCCATTACCATCAGGGGATTATGGCTACACCTTC	CASSPLPSGDYGYTF
.	TRBV4-2	TRBJ2-5	TRBD2	TGTGCCAGCAGCCCTGGGACTAGCGGGGCCCTAGCGAGGGAGACCCAGTACTTC	CASSPGTSGALARETQYF